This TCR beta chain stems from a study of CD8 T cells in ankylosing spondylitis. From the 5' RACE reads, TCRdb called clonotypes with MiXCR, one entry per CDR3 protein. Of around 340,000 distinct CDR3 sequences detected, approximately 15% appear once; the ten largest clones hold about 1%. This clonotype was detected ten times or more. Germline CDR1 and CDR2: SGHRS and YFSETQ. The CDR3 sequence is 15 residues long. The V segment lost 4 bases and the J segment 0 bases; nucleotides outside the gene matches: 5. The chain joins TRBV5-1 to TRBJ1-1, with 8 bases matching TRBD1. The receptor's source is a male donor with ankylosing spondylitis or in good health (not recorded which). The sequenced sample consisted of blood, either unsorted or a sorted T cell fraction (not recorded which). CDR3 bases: TGCGCCAGCAGCACCGGACAGGGTTTGAACACTGAAGCTTTCTTT. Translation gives CASSTGQGLNTEAFF. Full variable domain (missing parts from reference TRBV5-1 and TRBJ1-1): KAGVTQTPRYLIKTRGQQVTLSCSPISGHRSVSWYQQTPGQGLQFLFEYFSETQRNKGNFPGRFSGRQFSNSRSEMNVSTLELGDSALYLCASSTGQGLNTEAFFGQGTRLTVV.